This TCR beta chain was recorded in a study of blood T cell repertoires in COVID-19. Turning to the study itself: There were acute and convalescent COVID-19 samples, and they came from the United States, Italy and Spain.

V dropped 4 bases and J dropped 5; count of bases not matched to a gene: 16. Germline loops: CDR1 SGHRS, CDR2 YFSETQ. This CDR3 is 18 amino acids long. The protocol was immunoSEQ multiplex PCR, while the TCRdb copy is restricted to in-frame clones and leaves out a portion. Of roughly 200,000 clones listed, roughly 77% were seen once; the top ten hold approximately 9.2%. Participants spanned ages roughly 18 to 95 years and resided in 20 to 30 US areas. Sequencing was carried out using PBMCs or T cells enriched from blood (not recorded which). The sequence derives from a middle-aged man who had recovered from COVID-19. The chain uses TRBV5-1 and TRBJ2-5; 11 nucleotides match TRBD2. The CDR3: CASSPGTGLAGAGETQYF. CDR3 nucleotides: TGCGCCAGCAGCCCAGGGACTGGACTAGCGGGCGCGGGGGAGACCCAGTACTTC.